A single sample is the source of the 14 T cell receptor beta chains below, sequenced in a study of OX40 agonist ivuxolimab in advanced cancers. The library came from the immunoSEQ multiplex PCR assay. TCRdb retrieved this table from immuneACCESS and kept in-frame rearrangements only. Not all clones are present; in checked studies, unresolved V genes account for under half, and no reason is known for the remainder. This sample lists some 45,000 clones; around 90% were detected once. The biggest ten clones account for about 20% of the sample. The sample was CD4+ or CD8+ T cells sorted from blood, taken in a trial of the OX40 agonist ivuxolimab. All receptors come from an adult with an advanced solid tumor such as melanoma, head and neck, liver or kidney cancer.

The chain combines TRBV4-1 with TRBJ2-5; perhaps TRBD2 as D (6 bases). This CDR3 has 16 residues. Trimming pared 0 bases from V and 2 bases from J, leaving 13 bases between. Germline CDR1 MGHRA, CDR2 YSYEKL. The CDR3 DNA sequence: TGCGCCAGCAGCCAAGACCCTCTAGCGTTACAAGAGACCCAGTACTTC. It encodes CASSQDPLALQETQYF.

The gene calls are TRBV27 and TRBJ1-3; D is unclear. Germline assignment: CDR1 MNHEY and CDR2 SMNVEV (reference sequence). This CDR3 comprises 13 residues. The V end was cut by 3 bases, the J end by 2 bases, with 5 bases between. The CDR3 DNA sequence: TGTGCCAGCAGTTTGCGGACTGGAAACACCATATATTTT. Translated, it gives CASSLRTGNTIYF.

The gene calls are TRBV27 and TRBJ2-7; TRBD2 matches 7 bases. The germline CDR1 and CDR2 sequences are MNHEY and SMNVEV (reference sequence). The CDR3 covers 16 residues. V lost 0 bases and J lost 0; bases outside the gene matches: 5. This CDR3 is CASSLSGGSYSYEQYF. The CDR3, as DNA: TGTGCCAGCAGTTTATCTGGCGGGAGCTACTCCTACGAGCAGTACTTC.

This clone has just one count. This chain joins TRBV1 and TRBJ2-2. TRBV1 is a pseudogene locus. This CDR3 has 16 amino acids. CDR3 nucleotides: TGCACCAGCAGCCAAGATTGGCTAACGGCCGGCGGGGAGCTGTTTTTT. It specifies CTSSQDWLTAGGELFF.

V gene TRBV7-6 combines with J gene TRBJ2-1; 9 bases are a match to TRBD1. Per the germline V gene, CDR1 is SGHVS and CDR2 is FNYEAQ. This CDR3 contains 16 residues. V lost 2 bases and J lost 6; bases outside the gene matches: 8. CDR3 DNA: TGTGCCAGCAGCTTAATCCGGGACAGGGAAAGCAATGAGCAGTTCTTC. Its translation is CASSLIRDRESNEQFF.

The chain recombines TRBV5-6 with TRBJ2-7, with 9 positions matching TRBD2. The germline gives CDR1 SGHDT, CDR2 YYEEEE. The trim removed 0 bases at V and 6 bases at J, leaving 13 bases unmatched. This CDR3 comprises 17 residues. The CDR3 loop reads CASSLGLAGRLFSEQYF. CDR3 nucleotides: TGTGCCAGCAGCTTGGGTCTAGCGGGACGGTTGTTTAGCGAGCAGTACTTC.

The rearrangement uses TRBV21-1 and TRBJ2-1; the table names TRBD2, a call not compared with the DNA. TRBV21-1 is a listed pseudogene. The CDR3 is 19 residues long. CDR3 nucleotides: TGTGCCAGCTATATAGGGGATATTTGGGCGGGAGGGCCCTACAATGAGCAGTTCTTC. Its translation: CASYIGDIWAGGPYNEQFF.

This clone was detected only once. The chain is built from TRBV7-9 and TRBJ1-5; the D is unclear. V lost 2 bases and J lost 0, with 5 bases in between. In germline, CDR1 is SEHNR, CDR2 FQNEAQ (reference sequence). This CDR3 region has 14 residues. The CDR3 protein is CASSLMDSNQPQHF. CDR3 in DNA: TGTGCCAGCAGCTTAATGGATAGCAATCAGCCCCAGCATTTT. The whole variable domain, remainder taken from reference TRBV7-9 and TRBJ1-5, is DTGVSQNPRHKITKRGQNVTFRCDPISEHNRLYWYRQTLGQGPEFLTYFQNEAQLEKSRLLSDRFSAERPKGSFSTLEIQRTEQGDSAMYLCASSLMDSNQPQHFGDGTRLSIL.

This clone was seen a handful of times. The chain has TRBV2 and TRBJ2-7; the D gene is possibly TRBD2 (5 bases). The CDR3 runs to 15 residues. V was shortened by 5 bases and J by 2 bases, with 16 bases between the two germline ends. From germline, CDR1 is SNHLY and CDR2 FYNNEI. The CDR3 coding sequence is TGTGCCAGCAGTCTGCCCCGGGCGACTACCTACGAGCAGTACTTC. Protein: CASSLPRATTYEQYF.

The V call is TRBV6-5, the J call TRBJ1-2; D may be TRBD1 (6 bases). V was shortened by 6 bases and J by 5 bases, with 13 bases between the two germline ends. Germline V gene sequence: CDR1 MNHEY, CDR2 SVGAGI. The CDR3 totals 13 residues. CDR3 amino acids: CASRAGQRYGYTF. The CDR3 region has the DNA TGTGCCAGCAGGGCAGGACAGCGGTATGGCTACACCTTC.

V and J are TRBV30 and TRBJ1-1; 9 bases map to TRBD1. Germline values: CDR1 GTSNPN, CDR2 SVGIG (reference sequence). There are 13 residues in the CDR3. V shed 8 bases and J 3 bases; nucleotides not matched to a gene: 7. The CDR3 is CARTGGGDTEAFF. The CDR3 DNA sequence: TGTGCCCGCACAGGGGGCGGCGACACTGAAGCTTTCTTT.

The chain recombines TRBV6-7 with TRBJ2-5; 7 bases align to TRBD2. TRBV6-7 is annotated as an ORF whose role is uncertain. CDR3 length: 17 residues. Germline trimming cut 0 bases from V and 5 bases from J; bases unmatched to any gene: 12. The DNA of the CDR3 is TGTGCCAGCAGTTACTCGATGTCTAGCGGAATTCGGGAGACCCAGTACTTC. This encodes CASSYSMSSGIRETQYF.

The CDR3 nucleotides are TGTGCCAGCAGTTACTCGACTGGGACAGGCACCTACGAGCAGTACTTC. Translation gives CASSYSTGTGTYEQYF. This chain joins TRBV6-6 and TRBJ2-7, with 8 bases identical to TRBD1. CDR3 length: 16 residues. Germline CDR1 and CDR2: MNHNY and SVGAGI (reference sequence). V shed 0 bases and J 2 bases; nucleotides not matched to a gene: 6.

The chain joins TRBV30 to TRBJ2-2; 9 positions match TRBD2. Germline assignment: CDR1 GTSNPN and CDR2 SVGIG (reference sequence). V lost 7 bases to trimming and J lost 4 bases; unmatched junction nucleotides: 7. CDR3 length: 14 amino acids. This CDR3 reads CAFRGGGGTGELFF. The CDR3 bases are TGTGCCTTTCGCGGGGGGGGCGGCACCGGGGAGCTGTTTTTT.